This TCR beta chain was documented in a study of shared clonotypes between healthy human individuals. Naive CD8 cells, CD45RO-negative and positively selected for CCR7, excluded terminally differentiated effector memory CD45RA+ cells. Study-wide points: Naive CD4 clonotype sharing across a few donors was roughly 5%.

From germline, CDR1 is SGHVS and CDR2 FQNEAQ. This CDR3 is 15 amino acids long. The V gene end was trimmed by 3 bases and the J gene end by 1 base; junction bases not matched to a gene: 1. The table came from immunoSEQ multiplex PCR; TCRdb's copy has only in-frame clones and leaves some out. The repertoire holds roughly 550,000 clones, 95% to 96% seen once, with 0.11% in the top ten. About this clone itself: The antigen remains unidentified.

The chain has TRBV7-8 and TRBJ2-5; 11 nucleotides agree with TRBD2. This TCR was recovered from a woman aged 30 to 39 in good health. Sequencing was carried out using naive CD8+ T cells sorted from blood. The CDR3 DNA is TGTGCCAGCAGCTTCCTAGCGGGAGGCCAAGAGACCCAGTACTTC. Translation gives CASSFLAGGQETQYF.